A single sample is the source of the 16 T cell receptor beta chains below, sequenced in a study of Ad26.COV2.S vaccination and SARS-CoV-2 variants. Using immunoSEQ multiplex PCR, the repertoire was profiled, and TCRdb retains in-frame clones only, with some absent. The data show hundreds of thousands of clones, 80% to 95% seen once. This sample's treatment: around 19 received Ad26.COV2.S at low or high dose, single or two shots; several received placebo; per-sample allocation not given. Sampling took place 63 days after the first vaccine or placebo injection. The source material was peripheral blood, sampled in a trial of Ad26.COV2.S vaccine versus placebo. The receptors were sampled from a person between 18 and 65 years old who received the Ad26.COV2.S COVID-19 vaccine or a placebo.

This sequence joins TRBV19 and TRBJ2-1; 8 nucleotides line up with TRBD1. Germline trimming cut 3 bases from V and 1 base from J; bases unmatched to any gene: 5. The CDR3 runs 16 residues. The germline gives CDR1 LNHDA, CDR2 SQIVND (reference sequence). CDR3 region: CASSIQGARSYNEQFF. The CDR3 bases are TGTGCCAGTAGTATTCAGGGGGCAAGGTCCTACAATGAGCAGTTCTTC.

J is TRBJ1-2 and V is TRBV7-9; 7 positions match TRBD1. The V gene end was trimmed by 5 bases and the J gene end by 4 bases; junction bases not matched to a gene: 4. Per the germline V gene, CDR1 is SEHNR and CDR2 is FQNEAQ (reference sequence). The CDR3 is made up of 13 amino acids. The CDR3 nucleotides are TGTGCCAGCAGCCCCGGACAGGCCTATGGCTACACCTTC. Translated: CASSPGQAYGYTF.

The rearrangement uses TRBV6-5 and TRBJ2-3; a weak D match, TRBD2 (6 bases). The V gene lost 6 bases and the J gene lost 5 bases, with 18 bases spanning the gap. The length of the CDR3 is 15 residues. Looked up from germline, CDR1 is MNHEY and CDR2 is SVGAGI. The CDR3 DNA is TGTGCCAGCAGCGCTTATCGGGGGAACATAGATACGCAGTATTTT. Its translation: CASSAYRGNIDTQYF.

The chain links TRBV7-9 to TRBJ2-1, with D uncertain. V lost 2 bases and J 0 bases, leaving 8 bases between the germline ends. Looked up from germline, CDR1 is SEHNR and CDR2 is FQNEAQ (reference sequence). The CDR3 totals 15 residues. CDR3 protein: CASSLRFGSYNEQFF. As DNA, the CDR3 is TGTGCCAGCAGCTTAAGGTTCGGCTCCTACAATGAGCAGTTCTTC.

The chain combines TRBV6-2 or TRBV6-3 with TRBJ2-7, with 10 bases that match TRBD1. Germline CDR1 MNHEY, CDR2 SVGEGT. This CDR3 comprises 15 residues. V shed 8 bases, J shed 2 bases, and the junction held 9 bases outside the gene matches. CDR3: CASGRDRGPAYEQYF. The CDR3 DNA is TGTGCCAGCGGCCGGGACAGGGGCCCAGCCTACGAGCAGTACTTC.

This chain connects TRBV21-1 to TRBJ2-3; the table's D call, TRBD2, was not checked against the DNA. TRBV21-1 is labeled a pseudogene. CDR3 size: 17 residues. The CDR3 coding sequence is TGTGCCAGCAGCAAAGGGGGACTAGCGGGGTGCACAGATACGCAGTATTTT. Translation: CASSKGGLAGCTDTQYF.

In regard to this clone: The same CDR3 is also encoded by other DNA sequences in this sample. The chain uses TRBV6-6 and TRBJ1-6; maybe TRBD1 (5 bases). The CDR3 is 16 amino acids. Trimming removed 6 bases at V and 0 bases at J, with 12 bases between. Germline V gene lookup returns CDR1 MNHNY and CDR2 SVGAGI (reference sequence). CDR3 DNA sequence: TGTGCCAGCAGCCCCATGGGGGGCTCCTATAATTCACCCCTCCACTTT. Its translation is CASSPMGGSYNSPLHF.

The V and J genes are TRBV6-6 and TRBJ1-1, with D hard to call. In germline, CDR1 is MNHNY, CDR2 SVGAGI (reference sequence). The V end was cut by 5 bases, the J end by 9 bases, with 16 bases between. CDR3 size: 13 residues. The CDR3 coding sequence is TGTGCCAGCAGTACCCCGCCCGGGAGTAAAGCTTTCTTT. Protein sequence: CASSTPPGSKAFF.

Details on this clone: Other DNA sequences in the sample encode the same CDR3. V gene TRBV9 combines with J gene TRBJ1-1; 7 bases are shared with TRBD1. This CDR3 has 14 amino acids. The V gene end was trimmed by 0 bases and the J gene end by 5 bases; junction bases not matched to a gene: 4. The germline gives CDR1 SGDLS, CDR2 YYNGEE. CDR3 DNA sequence: TGTGCCAGCAGCGTAGGACAGGGCGGTACTGAAGCTTTCTTT. Residues: CASSVGQGGTEAFF.

The CDR3 DNA follows: TGTGCCAGCAGCTTAGGAGAGGGACTAGGGCGCCTAAACTACGAGCAGTACTTC. Translation: CASSLGEGLGRLNYEQYF. The V gene is TRBV11-2, the J gene TRBJ2-7, with 8 nucleotides matching TRBD2. Germline-derived CDR1 and CDR2 are SGHAT and FQNNGV. Germline trimming cut 1 base from V and 3 bases from J; bases unmatched to any gene: 14. The CDR3 sequence is 18 residues long.

This clone was observed a handful of times. The chain joins TRBV23-1 to TRBJ1-1; possibly TRBD1 for D (6 bases). TRBV23-1 is sorted into the ORF group, with uncertain function. The germline V and J ends were trimmed by 8 bases and 1 base, with 14 bases remaining between them. The CDR3 totals 14 residues. For the CDR3, the DNA is TGCGCCAGCCCCCCACAGGGAACGAACACTGAAGCTTTCTTT. It yields the protein CASPPQGTNTEAFF.

The chain carries TRBV10-3 and TRBJ2-5, with 7 bases that match TRBD2. CDR3 length equals 15 residues. Germline V lookup: CDR1 ENHRY, CDR2 SYGVKD. Unmatched junction bases numbered 7, after V lost 5 bases and J lost 1 base. The CDR3 here is CAISQRGPTQETQYF. In nucleotides, the CDR3 is TGTGCCATCAGTCAGCGGGGACCGACCCAAGAGACCCAGTACTTC.

This chain uses TRBV29-1 with TRBJ2-3; perhaps D is TRBD1 or TRBD2 (5 bases each). Germline V lookup: CDR1 SQVTM, CDR2 ANQGSEA. Trimming took off 6 bases at V and 3 bases at J, with 16 bases between the two ends. CDR3 length: 14 residues. The CDR3 nucleotides read TGCAGCGTGCAAGGACGGGGACGGACAGATACGCAGTATTTT. Residues: CSVQGRGRTDTQYF.

The chain couples TRBV27 to TRBJ2-5, with a possible D match to TRBD2 (5 bases). The CDR3 spans 15 residues. With 3 bases removed from V and 0 bases from J, the gap between germline ends came to 11 bases. Per the germline V gene, CDR1 is MNHEY and CDR2 is SMNVEV (reference sequence). CDR3: CASSLRVGYQETQYF. CDR3 in DNA: TGTGCCAGCAGTTTGAGGGTCGGGTACCAAGAGACCCAGTACTTC.

The CDR3 coding sequence is TGCGCCAGCAGCGGGACAGGGGGCGAGCAGTACTTC. It yields the protein CASSGTGGEQYF. This chain uses TRBV10-1 with TRBJ2-7; 11 nucleotides align to TRBD1. This CDR3 contains 12 residues. CDR1 and CDR2 from the germline V gene are WNHNN and SYGVQD (reference sequence). V lost 6 bases, J lost 6 bases, and 1 base stayed unmatched.

The chain couples TRBV18 to TRBJ1-5; the D is unclear. The germline V and J ends were trimmed by 3 bases and 7 bases, with 10 bases remaining between them. Germline-derived CDR1 and CDR2 are KGHSH and LQKENI. This CDR3 comprises 13 residues. The CDR3 DNA follows: TGTGCCAGCTCACCCGATAACGCGCAGCCCCAGCATTTT. This sequence encodes CASSPDNAQPQHF.